This T cell receptor (beta chain) comes out of a study of graft-versus-host responses after intestinal transplantation. Whole-study context: Multivisceral, liver-intestinal, or isolated intestinal transplants were performed in recipients. The recipients all started with anti-thymocyte globulin induction and then took tacrolimus and steroids for 3 to 4 years. Study findings and constraints: After transplant, early declines in HvG clones were associated with peak levels of circulating GvH clones. Allografts carried high graft-versus-host to host-versus-graft clonal ratios in patients having graft-donor T cell macrochimerism.

In germline, CDR1 is WSHSY, CDR2 SAAADI. Trimming removed 7 bases from V and 8 bases from J, with 11 bases in between. CDR3 size: 11 residues. Assay: immunoSEQ multiplex PCR; the TCRdb copy retains only in-frame clones and omits some. The table lists about 35,000 clones, about 93% of them singletons. For this clone: The antigen is not known.

The chain joins TRBV10-2 to TRBJ1-2; D is perhaps TRBD1 (5 bases). This TCR came from a human donor who was the organ donor for an intestinal transplant. The sequencing here drew on unstimulated CD8+ T cells sorted from spleen or lymph node cells, taken before transplant. Here the CDR3 reads CASTGVWGYTF. In nucleotides, the CDR3 is TGCGCCAGCACGGGGGTCTGGGGCTACACCTTC.